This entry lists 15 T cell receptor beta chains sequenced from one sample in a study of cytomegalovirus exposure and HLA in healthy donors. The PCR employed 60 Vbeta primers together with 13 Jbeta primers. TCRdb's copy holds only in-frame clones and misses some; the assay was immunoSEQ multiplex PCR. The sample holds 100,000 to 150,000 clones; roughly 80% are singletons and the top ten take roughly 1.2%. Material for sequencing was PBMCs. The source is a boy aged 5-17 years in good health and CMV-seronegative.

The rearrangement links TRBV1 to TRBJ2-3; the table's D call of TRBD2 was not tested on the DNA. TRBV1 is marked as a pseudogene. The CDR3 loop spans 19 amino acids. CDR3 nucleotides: TGCACCAGCAGCCAACTCGGGGCGGCTAGCGGGAGGATAGGAGATACGCAGTATTTT. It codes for CTSSQLGAASGRIGDTQYF.

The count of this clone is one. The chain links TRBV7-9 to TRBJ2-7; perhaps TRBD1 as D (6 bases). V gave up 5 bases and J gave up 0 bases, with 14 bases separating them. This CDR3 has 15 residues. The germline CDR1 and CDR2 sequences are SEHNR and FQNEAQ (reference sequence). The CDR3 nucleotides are TGTGCCAGCAGCCTACTAGGGGGTTCCTCCTACGAGCAGTACTTC. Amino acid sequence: CASSLLGGSSYEQYF.

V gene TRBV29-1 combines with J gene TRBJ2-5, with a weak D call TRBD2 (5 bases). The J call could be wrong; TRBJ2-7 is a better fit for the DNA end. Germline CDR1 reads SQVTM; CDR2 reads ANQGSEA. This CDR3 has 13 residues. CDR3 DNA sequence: TGCAGCGTGTCTGGACTGAGCTCCTACGAGCAGTACTTC. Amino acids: CSVSGLSSYEQYF.

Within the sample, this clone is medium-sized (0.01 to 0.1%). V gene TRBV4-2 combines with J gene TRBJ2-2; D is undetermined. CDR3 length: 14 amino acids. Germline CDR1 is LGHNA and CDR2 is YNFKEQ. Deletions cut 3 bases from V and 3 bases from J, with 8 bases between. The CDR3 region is CASSQTGDTGELFF. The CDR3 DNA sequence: TGTGCCAGCAGCCAGACCGGAGACACCGGGGAGCTGTTTTTT.

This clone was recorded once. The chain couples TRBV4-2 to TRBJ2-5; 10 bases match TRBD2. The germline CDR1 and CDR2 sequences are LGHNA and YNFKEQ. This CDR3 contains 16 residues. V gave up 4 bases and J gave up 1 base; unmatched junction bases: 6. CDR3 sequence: CASSLRAGGIQETQYF. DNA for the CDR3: TGTGCCAGCAGCCTTCGAGCGGGAGGGATCCAAGAGACCCAGTACTTC.

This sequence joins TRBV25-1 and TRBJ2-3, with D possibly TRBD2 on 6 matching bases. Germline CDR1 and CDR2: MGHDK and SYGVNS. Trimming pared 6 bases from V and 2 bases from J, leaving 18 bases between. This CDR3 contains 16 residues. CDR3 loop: CASSWEEGPNTDTQYF. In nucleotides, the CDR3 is TGTGCCAGCAGCTGGGAGGAAGGGCCTAACACAGATACGCAGTATTTT. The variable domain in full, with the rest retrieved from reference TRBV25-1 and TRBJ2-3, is EADIYQTPRYLVIGTGKKITLECSQTMGHDKMYWYQQDPGMELHLIHYSYGVNSTEKGDLSSESTVSRIRTEHFPLTLESARPSHTSQYLCASSWEEGPNTDTQYFGPGTRLTVL.

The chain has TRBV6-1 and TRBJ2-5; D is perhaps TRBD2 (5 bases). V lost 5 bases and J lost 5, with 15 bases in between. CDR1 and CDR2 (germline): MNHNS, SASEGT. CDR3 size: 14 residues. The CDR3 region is CASSPVGARETQYF. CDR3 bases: TGTGCCAGCAGTCCCGTGGGAGCGCGTGAGACCCAGTACTTC.

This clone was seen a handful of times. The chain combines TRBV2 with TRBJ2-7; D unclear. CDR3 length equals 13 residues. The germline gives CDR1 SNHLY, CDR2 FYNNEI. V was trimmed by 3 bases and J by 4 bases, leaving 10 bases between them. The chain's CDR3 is CASSESIRYEQYF. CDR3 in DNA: TGTGCCAGCAGTGAGAGCATACGGTACGAGCAGTACTTC.

CDR3 in amino acids: CASSGQYSNQPQHF. As DNA, the CDR3 is TGTGCCAGCAGCGGACAGTATAGCAATCAGCCCCAGCATTTT. The V gene is TRBV6-1, the J gene TRBJ1-5; tentatively, D is TRBD1 (6 bases). The CDR3 covers 14 residues. Trimming removed 6 bases from V and 0 bases from J, with 9 bases in between. Germline assignment: CDR1 MNHNS and CDR2 SASEGT.

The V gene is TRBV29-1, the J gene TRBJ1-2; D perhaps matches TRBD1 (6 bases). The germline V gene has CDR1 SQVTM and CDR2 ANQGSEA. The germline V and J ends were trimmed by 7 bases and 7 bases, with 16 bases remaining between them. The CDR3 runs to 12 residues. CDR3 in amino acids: CSAMGGPSGYTF. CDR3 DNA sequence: TGCAGCGCGATGGGGGGGCCTTCTGGCTACACCTTC.

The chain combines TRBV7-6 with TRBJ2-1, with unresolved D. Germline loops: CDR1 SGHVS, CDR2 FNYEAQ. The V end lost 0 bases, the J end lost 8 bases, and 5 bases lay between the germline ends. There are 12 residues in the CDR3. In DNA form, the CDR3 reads TGTGCCAGCAGCTTAGCCCCTTATGAGCAGTTCTTC. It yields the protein CASSLAPYEQFF.

The CDR3 is CASSIDRGQAFF. The DNA of the CDR3 is TGTGCCAGCAGTATAGACAGGGGGCAAGCTTTCTTT. This sequence joins TRBV2 and TRBJ1-1, with 10 nucleotides matching TRBD1. The V gene end was trimmed by 5 bases and the J gene end by 9 bases; junction bases not matched to a gene: 3. This CDR3 comprises 12 residues. In germline, CDR1 is SNHLY, CDR2 FYNNEI. Using reference TRBV2 and TRBJ1-1 for the parts outside the CDR3, the full variable domain is EPEVTQTPSHQVTQMGQEVILRCVPISNHLYFYWYRQILGQKVEFLVSFYNNEISEKSEIFDDQFSVERPDGSNFTLKIRSTKLEDSAMYFCASSIDRGQAFFGQGTRLTVV.

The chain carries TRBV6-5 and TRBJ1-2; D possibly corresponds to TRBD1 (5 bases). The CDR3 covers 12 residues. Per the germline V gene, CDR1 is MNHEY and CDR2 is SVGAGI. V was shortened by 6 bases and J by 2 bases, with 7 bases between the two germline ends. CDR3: CASSRQNYGYTF. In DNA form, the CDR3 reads TGTGCCAGCAGCCGACAGAACTATGGCTACACCTTC.

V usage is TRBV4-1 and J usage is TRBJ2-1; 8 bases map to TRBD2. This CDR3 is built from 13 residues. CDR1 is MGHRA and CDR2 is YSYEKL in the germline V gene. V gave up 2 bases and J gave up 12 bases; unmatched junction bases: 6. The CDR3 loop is CASSQSTSAGQFF. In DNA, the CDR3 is TGCGCCAGCAGCCAATCGACTAGCGCGGGGCAGTTCTTC.

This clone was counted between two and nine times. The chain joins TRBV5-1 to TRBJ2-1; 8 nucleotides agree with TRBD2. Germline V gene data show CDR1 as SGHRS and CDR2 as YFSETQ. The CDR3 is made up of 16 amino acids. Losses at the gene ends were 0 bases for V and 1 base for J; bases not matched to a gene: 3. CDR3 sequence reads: CASSLGAGDSYNEQFF. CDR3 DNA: TGCGCCAGCAGCTTGGGAGCGGGAGATTCCTACAATGAGCAGTTCTTC.